Below, 7 T cell receptor beta chains from the same sample are listed, as sequenced in a study of shared clonotypes between healthy human individuals. Sequencing was performed with immunoSEQ multiplex PCR; in TCRdb, only in-frame clones are kept and a portion is missing. The sample consists of a few million clones, 90% to 95% of them appearing once. The sequenced sample was naive CD4+ T cells from PBMCs. Sample subset: CD45RA+ positively selected. The receptor source for this set is a man in his late teens or twenties in good health. Some clones in this sample may be carry-over from other donors' samples.

V usage is TRBV7-6 and J usage is TRBJ1-4; tentative D call: TRBD1 (5 bases). Trimming took off 1 base at V and 7 bases at J, with 10 bases between the two ends. CDR1 is SGHVS, CDR2 FNYEAQ, per germline. This CDR3 has 14 amino acids. CDR3 sequence (DNA): TGTGCCAGCAGCTTAGAGGGACGGAGTGAAAAACTGTTTTTT. Translation: CASSLEGRSEKLFF.

CDR3 in DNA: TGCGCCAGCAGCTTTGGGGATGGGCTCGGGGCCCAGCATTTT. This encodes CASSFGDGLGAQHF. The chain couples TRBV5-1 to TRBJ1-5; no firm D call. The CDR3 loop spans 14 amino acids. Trimming removed 2 bases at V and 11 bases at J, with 17 bases between. Germline CDR1 is SGHRS and CDR2 is YFSETQ.

This clone appeared a single time. The chain employs TRBV7-6 and TRBJ2-7; D possibly corresponds to TRBD1 (5 bases). Germline V lookup: CDR1 SGHVS, CDR2 FNYEAQ. Trimming pared 2 bases from V and 3 bases from J, leaving 11 bases between. The CDR3 runs 14 residues. The CDR3 loop reads CASSLQGGHYEQYF. Here the CDR3 DNA reads TGTGCCAGCAGCTTACAGGGCGGACACTACGAGCAGTACTTC.

This chain joins TRBV5-1 and TRBJ2-7; D tentatively fits TRBD1 or TRBD2 (6 bases each). The CDR3 has 15 residues. Germline values: CDR1 SGHRS, CDR2 YFSETQ. Trimming cost V 0 bases and J 1 base, with 11 bases left between them. CDR3: CASSLAEGGSYEQYF. The CDR3 coding sequence is TGCGCCAGCAGCTTGGCCGAGGGGGGTTCCTACGAGCAGTACTTC.

The genes are TRBV12-5 and TRBJ1-2, with D maybe TRBD1 (5 bases). V shed 1 base and J shed 4 bases, with 10 bases lying between them. The CDR3 runs 14 residues. CDR1 and CDR2 (germline): LGHNT, FRNRAP. DNA for the CDR3: TGTGCTAGTGGTTTGGAGGGGCTACCCTATGGCTACACCTTC. Protein: CASGLEGLPYGYTF.

This rearrangement joins TRBV7-9 to TRBJ1-1; D is ambiguous. V was clipped by 1 base and J by 2 bases, with 5 bases between them. Per germline, CDR1 SEHNR and CDR2 FQNEAQ (reference sequence). This CDR3 is built from 13 residues. CDR3 coding DNA: TGTGCCAGCAGCTTAGTTATCAACACTGAAGCTTTCTTT. This codes for CASSLVINTEAFF.

The sample holds one count of this clone. At one of its ends the junction is not consistent with the germline gene, which may arise from a read error. The identical CDR3 is also encoded by other nucleotide sequences in the sample. The rearrangement uses TRBV5-1 and TRBJ2-5, with D perhaps being TRBD1 or TRBD2 (5 bases each). CDR1 is SGHRS, CDR2 YFSETQ, per germline. The CDR3 runs 14 residues. CDR3 in amino acids: CASSLAGPQETQYF. CDR3 sequence (DNA): TGCGCCAGCAGCTTGGCGGGACCTCAAGAGACTCAGTACTTC.